This T cell receptor (beta chain) was identified during a study of post-analysis software for immune sequencing data. Whole-study context: Included among the disease courses, which were recorded for the cohort, were relapsing-remitting, secondary progressive and progressive-relapsing multiple sclerosis. Study-level points and caveats: Elevated frequency relative to controls characterized 4 or 5 TRBV segments in patients, TRBV5-6, TRBV5-1 and TRBV20-1 among them.

Germline CDR1 reads DFQATT; CDR2 reads SNEGSKA (reference sequence). Trimming removed 4 bases from V and 3 bases from J, with 15 bases in between. This CDR3 has 14 residues. Concerning this clonotype itself: The antigen is not known.

Unique molecular identifiers were carried by the TCR beta cDNA libraries. The T cell input of 1 to 10 million gave roughly 500,000 cDNA molecules. TCRdb processed the PCR reads anew with MiXCR; each CDR3 protein has one entry. The table lists about 540,000 distinct CDR3 sequences, approximately 31% of them singletons. V is TRBV20-1 and J is TRBJ1-2; maybe TRBD1 (6 bases). The sequenced sample consisted of blood. The receptor was isolated from a girl under 18 with multiple sclerosis. The CDR3 is CSATTRGGHYGYTF. DNA for the CDR3: TGCAGTGCTACTACGCGGGGGGGGCACTATGGCTACACCTTC.